This paragraph reports one T cell receptor delta chain. Its antigen is unknown. Looked up from germline, CDR1 is TSWWSYY and CDR2 is QGS. This CDR3 has 19 amino acids. Trimming shortened V by 1 base and J by 3 bases, and 24 bases separated the two germline ends. The data originate from a study of Vδ1+ human thymocytes. Whole-study results and caveats: Highly polyclonal TRG and TRD repertoires with Gaussian CDR3 length distributions appeared in thymus.

RNA was extracted from the cells and then reverse transcribed. The CDR3 regions were amplified by multiplex PCR from V-gene primers to a constant-region primer. TCRdb re-called clones from the multiplex PCR reads via CATT. The sample has approximately 24,000 delta-chain clones; more than 6% are singletons. The sample comprised Vdelta1+ gamma-delta thymocytes from the thymus. The subset is: FACS-sorted CD3+ TCRalphabeta- TCRVdelta1+ TCRVdelta2- thymocytes. The chain links TRDV1 to TRDJ1; D is unclear. No J segment appears in TCRdb, so it was assigned here by matching the sequence to germline. This clonotype was sampled from a girl under three years old who had congenital heart surgery. The CDR3 coding sequence is TGTGCTCTTGGGGAACCAAGCAGGCGGGGTTCACGGCGGGCCGATAAACTCATCTTT. The encoded protein is CALGEPSRRGSRRADKLIF.